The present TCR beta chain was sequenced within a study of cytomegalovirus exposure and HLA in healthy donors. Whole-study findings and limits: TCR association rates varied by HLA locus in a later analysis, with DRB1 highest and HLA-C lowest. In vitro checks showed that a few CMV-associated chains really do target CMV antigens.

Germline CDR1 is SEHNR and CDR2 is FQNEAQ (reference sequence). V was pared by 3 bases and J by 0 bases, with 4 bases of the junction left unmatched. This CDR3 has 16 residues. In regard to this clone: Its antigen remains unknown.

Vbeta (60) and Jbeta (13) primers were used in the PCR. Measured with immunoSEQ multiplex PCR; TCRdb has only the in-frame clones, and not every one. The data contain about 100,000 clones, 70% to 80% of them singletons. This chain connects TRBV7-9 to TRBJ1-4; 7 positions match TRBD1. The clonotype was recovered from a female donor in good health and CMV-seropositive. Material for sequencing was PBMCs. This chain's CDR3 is CASSFQRGPTNEKLFF. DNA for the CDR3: TGTGCCAGCAGCTTTCAGAGGGGGCCAACTAATGAAAAACTGTTTTTT.